The 14 T cell receptor beta chains reported below all come from one sample, sequenced in a study of T cell clonotyping in hematopoietic cell transplantation. The time point: recipient sample about 28 days before transplant, after cytoreduction. Method: immunoSEQ multiplex PCR; TCRdb's copy keeps in-frame clones and lacks some. The sample holds some 40,000 clones, about 85% seen once. This material consisted of peripheral blood mononuclear cells, taken before stem cell transplant. All receptors come from a man aged 55 to 70 with acute myeloid leukemia. Some clones in this sample may be carry-over from other donors' samples.

The V call is TRBV7-6, the J call TRBJ1-6; TRBD1 is a possible D gene (5 bases). V was pared by 5 bases and J by 9 bases, with 17 bases between. CDR3 length: 15 amino acids. Germline CDR1 and CDR2: SGHVS and FNYEAQ. The CDR3 DNA follows: TGTGCCAGCAGCCTGGGTAGCGGGGGAAGTTCACCCCTCCACTTT. This sequence encodes CASSLGSGGSSPLHF.

The rearrangement uses TRBV9 and TRBJ2-5; D is perhaps TRBD1 or TRBD2 (6 bases each). This CDR3 comprises 14 residues. V was shortened by 0 bases and J by 7 bases, with 13 bases between the two germline ends. Germline loops: CDR1 SGDLS, CDR2 YYNGEE. The CDR3 DNA sequence: TGTGCCAGCAGCGTAGCTTACAGGGAGGCGACCCAGTACTTC. Protein product: CASSVAYREATQYF.

The table lists this clone with a few counts. The J gene is TRBJ1-2, the V gene TRBV28; a possible D gene is TRBD1 (5 bases). The CDR3 has 13 residues. Trimming took off 3 bases at V and 3 bases at J, with 8 bases between the two ends. From germline, CDR1 is MDHEN and CDR2 SYDVKM. CDR3: CASSFQGYYGYTF. The CDR3 coding sequence is TGTGCCAGCAGTTTTCAGGGCTACTATGGCTACACCTTC.

This clone was found once. The chain is built from TRBV5-4 and TRBJ2-5; TRBD2 matches 7 bases. V gave up 4 bases and J gave up 3 bases; unmatched junction bases: 6. In germline, CDR1 is SGHNT, CDR2 YYREEE (reference sequence). This CDR3 contains 14 residues. In DNA form, the CDR3 reads TGTGCCAGCAGCCCGTTCCTAGCGGAAGAGACCCAGTACTTC. Translating gives CASSPFLAEETQYF.

This clone was counted only a few times. The rearrangement uses TRBV6-1 and TRBJ1-5, with TRBD1 matching over 8 bases. The CDR3 runs 18 residues. The germline CDR1 and CDR2 sequences are MNHNS and SASEGT. The J segment lost 4 bases and the V segment lost 2 bases, leaving 13 bases of the junction unmatched. The CDR3 DNA reads as TGTGCCAGCAGTGAAATGACAGGGGCACTCACAGGGAATCAGCCCCAGCATTTT. Protein sequence: CASSEMTGALTGNQPQHF.

This clone was counted once. The rearrangement uses TRBV6-1 and TRBJ2-7; 10 bases align to TRBD1. CDR1 and CDR2 (germline): MNHNS, SASEGT. The CDR3 sequence is 16 residues long. V was clipped by 2 bases and J by 9 bases; unmatched bases: 13. The CDR3 DNA sequence: TGTGCCAGCAGTGAATTAGTCGGACAGGGGGTTAACGTGCAGTACTTC. Its protein is CASSELVGQGVNVQYF.

V usage is TRBV11-3 and J usage is TRBJ2-5; D gene unclear. Germline V lookup: CDR1 SGHNT, CDR2 YENEEA. The CDR3 is 17 amino acids. V was cut by 6 bases and J by 0 bases, with 20 bases left in between. The CDR3 here is CASRDLVKGRHQETQYF. Here the CDR3 DNA reads TGTGCCAGCAGAGACCTCGTCAAGGGCAGGCACCAAGAGACCCAGTACTTC.

CDR3 bases: TGTGCCAGTAGTGGGGCGGGGGGTCCTGCCGGGGAGCTGTTTTTT. Protein: CASSGAGGPAGELFF. The chain recombines TRBV19 with TRBJ2-2; TRBD2 aligns across 8 bases. The junction had 8 bases not matched to a gene; V was cut back by 5 bases and J by 6 bases. The CDR3 contains 15 residues. CDR1 and CDR2 from the germline V gene are LNHDA and SQIVND (reference sequence).

This clone is a singleton in its sample. The chain carries TRBV7-9 and TRBJ1-2; D not resolved. The CDR3 is 13 amino acids. In germline, CDR1 is SEHNR, CDR2 FQNEAQ (reference sequence). V shed 5 bases and J shed 4 bases, with 11 bases lying between them. CDR3 DNA sequence: TGTGCCAGCAGCGAGGACTTGCGCTATGGCTACACCTTC. Translating gives CASSEDLRYGYTF.

V is TRBV6-4 and J is TRBJ2-3; no definite D call. The V and J ends lost 2 bases and 0 bases respectively, with 0 bases between them. Germline loops: CDR1 MRHNA, CDR2 SNTAGT. There are 12 residues in the CDR3. The chain's CDR3 is CASSDSTDTQYF. The CDR3 coding sequence is TGTGCCAGCAGTGACAGCACAGATACGCAGTATTTT.

The CDR3 nucleotides read TGTGCCAGCACCACCCCAGGGTTTATACAGCCCGGTGCAGGGCAGTACTTC. Amino acid sequence: CASTTPGFIQPGAGQYF. The V gene is TRBV7-2, the J gene TRBJ2-7, with a tentative D call TRBD1 (5 bases). CDR1 and CDR2 (germline): SGHTA, FQGNSA. The ends were cut back, 7 bases at V and 9 bases at J, with 31 bases in the middle. The CDR3 loop spans 17 amino acids.

With regard to this clone: At one boundary the junction diverges from the germline segment, which might be a read error. This chain's CDR3 is CASSSKVQGFSGANVLTF. The CDR3 DNA reads TGTGCCAGCAGCTCAAAAGTCCAGGGTTTCTCTGGGGCCAACGTCCTAACTTTC. The J gene is TRBJ2-6, the V gene TRBV7-2; the D gene is possibly TRBD1 (5 bases). CDR3 length equals 18 residues. Germline V lookup: CDR1 SGHTA, CDR2 FQGNSA.

The V and J genes are TRBV19 and TRBJ2-2; the D is unclear. V was trimmed by 3 bases and J by 1 base, leaving 6 bases between them. CDR1 LNHDA and CDR2 SQIVND come from the germline V gene (reference sequence). This CDR3 region has 14 residues. The CDR3 spells CASSILLNTGELFF. DNA for the CDR3: TGTGCCAGTAGTATTTTATTGAACACCGGGGAGCTGTTTTTT.

The chain joins TRBV6-5 to TRBJ1-2; 9 bases line up with TRBD1. This CDR3 contains 14 residues. Trimming cost V 4 bases and J 6 bases; bases outside gene matches: 6. Per the germline V gene, CDR1 is MNHEY and CDR2 is SVGAGI. The CDR3 sequence: CASSSRTGAHGYTF. CDR3 nucleotides: TGTGCCAGCAGTTCCAGGACAGGGGCGCATGGCTACACCTTC.